Below are 2 T cell receptor beta chains sequenced from a single sample in a study of T cells after yellow fever vaccination. Each CDR3 protein gets one entry after TCRdb re-called the 5' RACE reads with MiXCR. Of more than 120,000 distinct CDR3 sequences listed, 7.7% are singletons. Sample: CD4+ T cells sorted from PBMCs, taken 5 days after the yellow fever booster vaccination. Every receptor here comes from a man aged 25-45 years who received the YFV17D yellow fever vaccine.

This clonotype was counted ten times or more. The V call is TRBV20-1, the J call TRBJ2-4; D possibly uses TRBD1 or TRBD2 (6 bases each). V lost 1 base and J lost 3, with 13 bases in between. CDR1 is DFQATT, CDR2 SNEGSKA, per germline (reference sequence). The CDR3 covers 15 residues. In DNA form, the CDR3 reads TGCAGTGCTAGAGTGCCCGGGGGCGGCAAAAACATTCAGTACTTC. This sequence encodes CSARVPGGGKNIQYF.

This clonotype has ten or more counts. V is TRBV20-1 and J is TRBJ1-1; a possible D gene is TRBD1 (5 bases). Germline-derived CDR1 and CDR2 are DFQATT and SNEGSKA (reference sequence). Trimming took 3 bases from V and 3 from J, leaving 11 bases between them. This CDR3 contains 13 residues. The CDR3 DNA follows: TGCAGTGCTAGTGGCCAGGGATACACTGAAGCTTTCTTT. Translating gives CSASGQGYTEAFF.